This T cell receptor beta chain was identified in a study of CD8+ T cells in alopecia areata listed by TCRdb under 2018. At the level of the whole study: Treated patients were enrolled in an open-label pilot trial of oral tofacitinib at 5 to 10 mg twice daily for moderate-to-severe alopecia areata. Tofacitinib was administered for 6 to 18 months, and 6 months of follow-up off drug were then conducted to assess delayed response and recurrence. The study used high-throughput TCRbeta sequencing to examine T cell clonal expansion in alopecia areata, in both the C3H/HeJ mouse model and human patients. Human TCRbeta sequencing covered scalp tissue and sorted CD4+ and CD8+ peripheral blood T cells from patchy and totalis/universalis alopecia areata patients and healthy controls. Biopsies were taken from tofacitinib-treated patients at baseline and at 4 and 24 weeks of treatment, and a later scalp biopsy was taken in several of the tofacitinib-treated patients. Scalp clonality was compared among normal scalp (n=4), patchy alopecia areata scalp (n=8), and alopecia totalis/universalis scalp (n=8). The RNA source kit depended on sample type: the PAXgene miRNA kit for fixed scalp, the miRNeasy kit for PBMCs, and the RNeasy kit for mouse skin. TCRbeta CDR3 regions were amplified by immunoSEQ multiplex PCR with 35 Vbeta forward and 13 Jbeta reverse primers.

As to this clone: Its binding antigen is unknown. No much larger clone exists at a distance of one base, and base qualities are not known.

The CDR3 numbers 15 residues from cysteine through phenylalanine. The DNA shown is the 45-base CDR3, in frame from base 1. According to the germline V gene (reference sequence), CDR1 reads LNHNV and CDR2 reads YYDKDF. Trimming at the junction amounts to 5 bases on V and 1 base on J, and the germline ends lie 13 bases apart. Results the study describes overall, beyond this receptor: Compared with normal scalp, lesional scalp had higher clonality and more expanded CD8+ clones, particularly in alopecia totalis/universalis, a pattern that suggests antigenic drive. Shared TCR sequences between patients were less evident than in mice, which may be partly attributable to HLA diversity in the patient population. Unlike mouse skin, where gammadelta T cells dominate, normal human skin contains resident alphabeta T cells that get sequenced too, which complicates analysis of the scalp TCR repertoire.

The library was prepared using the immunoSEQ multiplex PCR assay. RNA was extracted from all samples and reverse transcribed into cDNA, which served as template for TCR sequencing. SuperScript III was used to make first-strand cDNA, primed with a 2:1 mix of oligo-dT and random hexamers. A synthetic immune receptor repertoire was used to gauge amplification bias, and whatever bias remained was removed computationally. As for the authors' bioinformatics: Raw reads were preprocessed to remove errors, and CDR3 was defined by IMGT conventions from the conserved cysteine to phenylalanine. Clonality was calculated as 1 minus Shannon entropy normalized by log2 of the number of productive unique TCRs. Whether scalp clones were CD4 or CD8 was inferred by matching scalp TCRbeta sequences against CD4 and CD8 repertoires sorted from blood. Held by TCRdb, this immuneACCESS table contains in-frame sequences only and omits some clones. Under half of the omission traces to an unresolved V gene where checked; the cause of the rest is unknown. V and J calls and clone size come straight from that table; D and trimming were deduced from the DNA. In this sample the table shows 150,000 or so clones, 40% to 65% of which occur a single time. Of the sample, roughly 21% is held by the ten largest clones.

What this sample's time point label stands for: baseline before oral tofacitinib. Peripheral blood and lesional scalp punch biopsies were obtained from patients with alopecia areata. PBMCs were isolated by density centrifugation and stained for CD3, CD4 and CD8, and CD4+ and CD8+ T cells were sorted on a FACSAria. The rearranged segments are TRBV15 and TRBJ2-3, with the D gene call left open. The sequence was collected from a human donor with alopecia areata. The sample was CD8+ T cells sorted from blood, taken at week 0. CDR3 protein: CATSADATGTDTQYF. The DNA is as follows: TGTGCCACCAGCGCAGACGCTACTGGCACAGATACGCAGTATTTT.